This entry concerns a single T cell receptor beta chain. What it binds is not known. The V gene end was trimmed by 2 bases and the J gene end by 1 base; junction bases not matched to a gene: 2. The CDR3 is made up of 14 amino acids. The V gene's germline CDR1 is SGHRS and CDR2 YFSETQ. Here immunoSEQ multiplex PCR was the method, and the copy in TCRdb shows in-frame clones only, minus some. Among 100,000 or so clones listed, 88% were seen once. These data come from a study of T cell responses to AZD1222 COVID-19 vaccine. Turning to the study itself: Second-dose timings of about 4 or about 12 weeks were pooled. General study results and limits: Of the AZD1222 recipients, only 5 or 6 were seropositive at baseline. Repertoires in all cases were sampled only once the peak T cell response had passed. Donors, mostly white British, included more females; clonal diversity was possibly underestimated.

The sequence was collected from an adult in good health. Material: peripheral blood, obtained on day 0 of AZD1222 vaccination. The rearrangement links TRBV5-1 to TRBJ1-1; 7 bases agree with TRBD1. CDR3 nucleotide sequence: TGCGCCAGCAGCTTTCAGGGGGAGAACACTGAAGCTTTCTTT. Translation gives CASSFQGENTEAFF.